One and the same sample provided the 28 T cell receptor beta chains below, sequenced in a study of shared clonotypes between healthy human individuals (dated by TCRdb to 2018 to 2020). Library construction relied on the immunoSEQ multiplex PCR assay. TCRdb obtained this table from immuneACCESS and retained in-frame rearrangements with V and J assigned. These tables miss some clones; where compared with another copy, unresolved V genes account for less than half of the shortfall, and the remainder is unexplained. The sample records about 1.5 million clones, under 99% of which are singletons. The top ten hold about 0.42% of the sample. Source material: naive CD4+ T cells sorted from blood. This specimen's cell subset or site label, interpreted: CD45RA+ positively selected. All receptors derive from a man aged 25-45 years in good health.

The gene calls are TRBV12-5 and TRBJ1-2; 8 bases fit TRBD1. Germline CDR1 is LGHNT and CDR2 is FRNRAP. The CDR3 has 15 amino acids. V dropped 3 bases and J dropped 7; count of bases not matched to a gene: 10. CDR3 amino acids: CASGLRAGGFGGYTF. CDR3 DNA sequence: TGTGCTAGTGGTTTAAGGGCAGGGGGCTTCGGTGGCTACACCTTC.

The chain carries TRBV18 and TRBJ1-5; D may be TRBD1 (6 bases). The CDR3 loop spans 17 amino acids. Per the germline V gene, CDR1 is KGHSH and CDR2 is LQKENI. Between the trimmed V and J ends, which lost 4 bases and 4 bases, there was a span of 20 bases. DNA for the CDR3: TGTGCCAGCTCACACGGGCCTCGGAGTCAGGGGAATCAGCCCCAGCATTTT. It translates to CASSHGPRSQGNQPQHF.

V is TRBV30 and J is TRBJ1-2; the match to TRBD1 covers 8 bases. CDR1 GTSNPN and CDR2 SVGIG come from the germline V gene (reference sequence). There are 12 residues in the CDR3. Germline trimming cut 5 bases from V and 4 bases from J; bases unmatched to any gene: 3. The CDR3 loop reads CAWVDRGYGYTF. Here the CDR3 DNA reads TGTGCCTGGGTCGACAGGGGCTATGGCTACACCTTC.

For the CDR3, the DNA is TGTGCCAGCAGTGAGGAGCGGCCCCGCACAGATACGCAGTATTTT. The encoded protein is CASSEERPRTDTQYF. This chain joins TRBV2 and TRBJ2-3; tentatively, D is TRBD2 (5 bases). The CDR3 consists of 15 residues. Germline CDR1 and CDR2: SNHLY and FYNNEI. Trimming left V 3 bases short and J 1 base short, with 11 bases between.

For this clone: Other DNA variants within this sample encode the same CDR3. The rearrangement uses TRBV2 and TRBJ2-1; D is ambiguous. Germline CDR1 SNHLY, CDR2 FYNNEI. V was shortened by 4 bases and J by 8 bases, with 6 bases between the two germline ends. The CDR3 covers 11 residues. DNA of the CDR3: TGTGCCAGCAGTGGAAGGGATGAGCAGTTCTTC. Its translation: CASSGRDEQFF.

The chain combines TRBV5-6 with TRBJ2-7; TRBD1 matches 11 bases. The trim removed 3 bases at V and 3 bases at J, leaving 11 bases unmatched. Germline lookup yields CDR1 SGHDT and CDR2 YYEEEE. The CDR3 spans 17 residues. CDR3 nucleotides: TGTGCCAGCAGCTACCGGACAGGGGGCATTATGGACTACGAGCAGTACTTC. Amino acids: CASSYRTGGIMDYEQYF.

This clone was recorded once. The rearrangement joins TRBV7-2 to TRBJ1-3, with TRBD1 as a possible D gene (6 bases). This CDR3 contains 16 residues. Germline values: CDR1 SGHTA, CDR2 FQGNSA. The ends were cut back, 6 bases at V and 2 bases at J, with 17 bases in the middle. The CDR3 sequence: CASSLPGALPGNTIYF. In nucleotides, the CDR3 is TGTGCCAGCAGTCTCCCGGGGGCGCTCCCTGGAAACACCATATATTTT.

The rearrangement uses TRBV5-4 and TRBJ2-7; 10 bases are shared with TRBD2. The length of the CDR3 is 15 residues. Trimming took 0 bases from V and 5 from J; bases not matched to a gene: 5. CDR1 is SGHNT, CDR2 YYREEE, per germline (reference sequence). CDR3 in DNA: TGTGCCAGCAGCTTGGCACTAGCGGGAACGCACGAGCAGTACTTC. This gives the protein CASSLALAGTHEQYF.

The chain couples TRBV5-1 to TRBJ2-3, with no clear D. Germline loops: CDR1 SGHRS, CDR2 YFSETQ. V lost 2 bases to trimming and J lost 2 bases, with 12 bases between them. The CDR3 sequence is 15 residues long. The CDR3: CASSLNMGPTDTQYF. CDR3 DNA: TGCGCCAGCAGCTTAAACATGGGCCCCACAGATACGCAGTATTTT.

The genes are TRBV2 and TRBJ1-5; TRBD1 might be the D (5 bases). Deletions cut 4 bases from V and 0 bases from J, with 7 bases between. The CDR3 is 14 amino acids. Per the germline V gene, CDR1 is SNHLY and CDR2 is FYNNEI. CDR3 nucleotides: TGTGCCAGCAGTGGGACAAATAGCAATCAGCCCCAGCATTTT. It specifies CASSGTNSNQPQHF.

The V gene is TRBV19, the J gene TRBJ2-1; TRBD1 is a possible D gene (5 bases). The CDR3 covers 15 residues. Trimming shortened V by 3 bases and J by 6 bases, and 15 bases separated the two germline ends. Per germline, CDR1 LNHDA and CDR2 SQIVND (reference sequence). The CDR3 coding sequence is TGTGCCAGTAGTATCTCGGGCAGGGTGGGCAATGAGCAGTTCTTC. Its protein product is CASSISGRVGNEQFF.

The CDR3 nucleotides are TGTGCCAGCAGACCGGGAGGGCCTTTCGATGAGCAGTTCTTC. It specifies CASRPGGPFDEQFF. The chain links TRBV10-3 to TRBJ2-1; 8 nucleotides align to TRBD2. The CDR3 is made up of 14 amino acids. CDR1 is ENHRY and CDR2 is SYGVKD in the germline V gene. V gave up 10 bases and J gave up 8 bases; unmatched junction bases: 13.

The rearrangement joins TRBV28 to TRBJ1-5; D gene uncertain. Germline V gives CDR1 MDHEN, CDR2 SYDVKM. V was shortened by 4 bases and J by 10 bases, with 5 bases between the two germline ends. This CDR3 region has 10 residues. In DNA form, the CDR3 reads TGTGCCAGCAGTTGGTCACCCCAGCATTTT. Its translation: CASSWSPQHF.

The chain has TRBV28 and TRBJ2-5; TRBD1 aligns across 7 bases. The CDR3 covers 16 residues. Germline trimming cut 4 bases from V and 6 bases from J; bases unmatched to any gene: 14. CDR1 and CDR2 (germline): MDHEN, SYDVKM. CDR3 protein: CASSSIIGRQGKTQYF. In DNA, the CDR3 is TGTGCCAGCAGTTCCATAATCGGTCGACAGGGAAAGACCCAGTACTTC.

The V and J genes are TRBV18 and TRBJ1-1; unclear D gene. The CDR3 spans 13 residues. V was clipped by 4 bases and J by 3 bases, with 9 bases between them. Germline values: CDR1 KGHSH, CDR2 LQKENI. CDR3 in DNA: TGTGCCAGCTCACGGAAAACGGACACTGAAGCTTTCTTT. This encodes CASSRKTDTEAFF.

The chain uses TRBV10-2 and TRBJ2-7; TRBD2 aligns across 10 bases. The V and J ends lost 6 bases and 2 bases, in that order; junction bases with no gene match: 7. This CDR3 contains 15 residues. CDR1 is WSHSY, CDR2 SAAADI, per germline. CDR3 coding DNA: TGCGCCAGCAGAGGACTAGCGGCAGAAGCCTACGAGCAGTACTTC. As protein: CASRGLAAEAYEQYF.

This rearrangement joins TRBV7-8 to TRBJ2-2, with D unresolved. V was trimmed by 5 bases and J by 2 bases, leaving 9 bases between them. CDR1 is SGHVS, CDR2 FQNEAQ, per germline. The CDR3 runs 14 residues. The CDR3 region is CASSRPANTGELFF. The CDR3 DNA reads TGTGCCAGCAGCCGACCTGCCAACACCGGGGAGCTGTTTTTT.

This rearrangement joins TRBV18 to TRBJ2-2; 9 nucleotides match TRBD2. V lost 1 base to trimming and J lost 4 bases; unmatched junction nucleotides: 10. The CDR3 runs to 18 residues. Germline V gene sequence: CDR1 KGHSH, CDR2 LQKENI. In nucleotides, the CDR3 is TGTGCCAGCTCACCACTGGCGGGAGGGCCATCCCGCACCGGGGAGCTGTTTTTT. Encoded protein: CASSPLAGGPSRTGELFF.

The J gene is TRBJ2-1, the V gene TRBV2, with D possibly matching TRBD1 (6 bases). CDR1 and CDR2 from the germline V gene are SNHLY and FYNNEI. The ends were cut back, 4 bases at V and 0 bases at J, with 10 bases in the middle. CDR3 size: 15 residues. The CDR3 DNA reads as TGTGCCAGCAGTGGACAGGTCAGCTCCTACAATGAGCAGTTCTTC. Protein product: CASSGQVSSYNEQFF.

The V gene is TRBV29-1, the J gene TRBJ2-2; no clear D gene. The germline gives CDR1 SQVTM, CDR2 ANQGSEA. V was clipped by 1 base and J by 0 bases, with 12 bases between them. This CDR3 has 16 amino acids. The CDR3 DNA reads as TGCAGCGTTGAAGGTTGGGAACAAACGAACACCGGGGAGCTGTTTTTT. Translated, it gives CSVEGWEQTNTGELFF.

The count of this clone is one. V is TRBV7-2 and J is TRBJ1-5; D call uncertain. Per germline, CDR1 SGHTA and CDR2 FQGNSA. The germline V and J ends were trimmed by 4 bases and 0 bases, with 10 bases remaining between them. The CDR3 covers 15 residues. CDR3 DNA sequence: TGTGCCAGCAGCTCAGCGGACGGTAGCAATCAGCCCCAGCATTTT. It is translated as CASSSADGSNQPQHF.

The chain joins TRBV6-5 to TRBJ2-2; D not certain. The CDR3 runs to 13 residues. V lost 5 bases to trimming and J lost 6 bases, with 10 bases between them. CDR1 is MNHEY, CDR2 SVGAGI, per germline. This CDR3 reads CASSLRVAGELFF. The CDR3 DNA follows: TGTGCCAGCAGTCTCCGGGTGGCCGGGGAGCTGTTTTTT.

This chain's CDR3 is CAWSVINSGRSAQYF. For the CDR3, the DNA is TGTGCCTGGAGTGTGATAAATAGCGGGAGGTCGGCGCAGTATTTT. J is TRBJ2-3 and V is TRBV30; 10 bases fit TRBD2. CDR1 GTSNPN and CDR2 SVGIG come from the germline V gene (reference sequence). This CDR3 region has 15 residues. The junction had 10 bases not matched to a gene; V was cut back by 0 bases and J by 10 bases.

To note about this clone: Other DNA sequences within the sample encode an identical CDR3. The genes are TRBV2 and TRBJ2-5; the D is unclear. CDR1 and CDR2 from the germline V gene are SNHLY and FYNNEI. Between the trimmed V and J ends, which lost 5 bases and 5 bases, there was a span of 9 bases. The length of the CDR3 is 12 residues. As DNA, the CDR3 is TGTGCCAGCAGTAGGGTGCGTGAGACCCAGTACTTC. Its translation: CASSRVRETQYF.

A single count supports this clone. The DNA of the CDR3 is TGTGCCATCAGTAACAAGGTGGCTAGCGGGGCCAGCACAGATACGCAGTATTTT. It yields the protein CAISNKVASGASTDTQYF. The chain couples TRBV10-3 to TRBJ2-3; the match to TRBD2 covers 9 bases. With V trimmed by 5 bases and J by 0 bases, 12 bases remained unmatched. CDR3 length: 18 residues. Germline loops: CDR1 ENHRY, CDR2 SYGVKD.

The chain's CDR3 is CASSPISGTSTSSGELFF. In DNA form, the CDR3 reads TGTGCCAGCAGCCCCATCTCCGGGACTAGCACCTCATCCGGGGAGCTGTTTTTT. The V gene is TRBV7-6, the J gene TRBJ2-2; 9 bases line up with TRBD2. Germline CDR1 SGHVS, CDR2 FNYEAQ. J was trimmed by 6 bases and V by 5 bases; bases with no gene match: 16. The CDR3 length is 18 residues.

V gene TRBV11-3 combines with J gene TRBJ2-2; no clear D. Germline assignment: CDR1 SGHNT and CDR2 YENEEA. This CDR3 spans 14 amino acids. Trimming left V 3 bases short and J 6 bases short, with 11 bases between. The CDR3 coding sequence is TGTGCCAGCAGCTTCACCCTGGCGGCCGGGGAGCTGTTTTTT. Translating gives CASSFTLAAGELFF.

CDR3 in DNA: TGTGCCAGCAGACAATGGGGCACGCGGCTAATCCGGGGAGGTCAGCCCCAGCATTTT. Its protein product is CASRQWGTRLIRGGQPQHF. The V and J genes are TRBV27 and TRBJ1-5; D is perhaps TRBD1 (5 bases). V was cut by 6 bases and J by 6 bases, with 30 bases left in between. In germline, CDR1 is MNHEY, CDR2 SMNVEV (reference sequence). This CDR3 has 19 residues.